This T cell receptor (beta chain) was identified during a study of T cells in Graves' hyperthyroidism and ophthalmopathy. It was RNA transcripts that yielded the amplified TCR beta CDR3 regions. HTBI primers were the set used in a first-round RT-PCR of the TCR CDR3. TCRdb independently ran MiXCR on the multiplex PCR reads; one entry per CDR3 protein. The sample shows 450,000 to 650,000 distinct CDR3 sequences, approximately 17% of them seen only once. The sample holds many counts of this clonotype. Its specificity is unknown. This CDR3 spans 14 amino acids. The germline gives CDR1 KGHSH, CDR2 LQKENI. V gave up 0 bases and J gave up 0 bases, with 5 bases separating them. Study-level results: In the blood, most expanded thyroid clonotypes above 0.001 appeared as well.

This chain joins TRBV18 and TRBJ1-1; D gene unclear. Sequenced: blood. This TCR was sampled from a woman between 18 and 29 years old with Graves' ophthalmopathy. CDR3 amino acids: CASSPPNLNTEAFF. The CDR3 DNA reads TGTGCCAGCTCACCACCGAATTTGAACACTGAAGCTTTCTTT.